These 18 T cell receptor beta chains originate from one sample sequenced in a study of metastatic and nonmetastatic thyroid tumors. Using MiXCR, TCRdb re-called clones from the PCR reads. Among approximately 28,000 clones, about 21% were seen once, and the ten largest hold about 22%. Until they underwent thyroid surgery, no patient had received any treatment. The sample taken for sequencing was blood. The receptors were sampled from a female donor with papillary thyroid cancer or a benign thyroid nodule (not recorded which). Some clones in this sample may be carry-over from other donors' samples.

In its sample, this clone was seen many times. V gene TRBV29-1 combines with J gene TRBJ1-2, with TRBD1 identical over 8 bases. The CDR3 runs 13 residues. Germline V gene lookup returns CDR1 SQVTM and CDR2 ANQGSEA. Trimming removed 7 bases from V and 3 bases from J; junction bases left unmatched: 7. CDR3 loop: CSAWTGTHYGYTF. CDR3 bases: TGCAGCGCCTGGACAGGGACGCACTATGGCTACACCTTC.

There are a few counts of this clone. In DNA, the CDR3 is TGTGCCAGCAGGAGGGGACAGGGGACCTACGAGCAGTACTTC. Its protein is CASRRGQGTYEQYF. The chain joins TRBV6-1 to TRBJ2-7, with 10 bases fitting TRBD1. After removal of 6 bases from V and 2 bases from J, the junction contained 4 bases not matched to a gene. The CDR3 has 14 amino acids. Germline V lookup: CDR1 MNHNS, CDR2 SASEGT.

The table lists this clone with many counts. The rearrangement uses TRBV18 and TRBJ2-2; perhaps TRBD1 as D (6 bases). This CDR3 region has 15 residues. Per germline, CDR1 KGHSH and CDR2 LQKENI. The V end lost 3 bases, the J end lost 1 base, and 9 bases lay between the germline ends. The CDR3 protein is CASSPQTGNTGELFF. The CDR3 DNA reads TGTGCCAGCTCACCGCAGACAGGGAACACCGGGGAGCTGTTTTTT.

The rearrangement joins TRBV7-2 to TRBJ2-2; 10 nucleotides align to TRBD2. Germline loops: CDR1 SGHTA, CDR2 FQGNSA. Trimming at V came to 2 bases and at J to 8 bases, leaving 5 bases not matched to a gene. The CDR3 contains 15 residues. This chain's CDR3 is CASSLSLAGKGELFF. The CDR3 region has the DNA TGTGCCAGCAGCTTATCACTAGCGGGAAAGGGGGAGCTGTTTTTT.

This clone was found many times. The V and J genes are TRBV3-1 and TRBJ2-5; no clear D. V lost 1 base and J 6 bases, leaving 6 bases between the germline ends. The CDR3 is 12 residues long. Looked up from germline, CDR1 is LGHDT and CDR2 is YNNKEL (reference sequence). The CDR3 DNA reads TGTGCCAGCAGCCAAGCGCAACAGACCCAGTACTTC. Protein product: CASSQAQQTQYF.

The gene calls are TRBV20-1 and TRBJ2-7; possible D gene TRBD2, 5 bases. CDR3 size: 13 residues. With 1 base removed from V and 6 bases from J, the gap between germline ends came to 13 bases. The germline CDR1 and CDR2 sequences are DFQATT and SNEGSKA (reference sequence). The CDR3 region has the DNA TGCAGTGCTAGAGGAGGGCAGTCCGGCGAGCAGTACTTC. Translating gives CSARGGQSGEQYF.

This clone was detected ten times or more. The chain couples TRBV11-1 to TRBJ2-1, with 11 bases aligning to TRBD2. CDR1 is SGHAT and CDR2 is FQDESV in the germline V gene (reference sequence). CDR3 length: 16 amino acids. Trimming cost V 5 bases and J 6 bases; bases outside gene matches: 9. CDR3 DNA sequence: TGTGCCAGCAGCCTAGTAGCGGGGGGGCTGATCAATGAGCAGTTCTTC. Translated, it gives CASSLVAGGLINEQFF.

This clone ranks as medium-sized (0.01 to 0.1%). The chain recombines TRBV10-1 with TRBJ2-7; D gene unclear. Germline CDR1 reads WNHNN; CDR2 reads SYGVQD (reference sequence). The V gene lost 0 bases and the J gene lost 2 bases, with 8 bases spanning the gap. CDR3 size: 14 residues. The CDR3 is CASSESLDTYEQYF. As DNA, the CDR3 is TGCGCCAGCAGTGAGTCATTAGACACCTACGAGCAGTACTTC.

This clone was counted many times. The chain is built from TRBV4-3 and TRBJ2-3, with a possible D match to TRBD2 (6 bases). Trimming stripped 4 bases from V and 6 bases from J, with 14 bases between. Germline-derived CDR1 and CDR2 are LGHNA and YSLEER. The CDR3 is made up of 14 amino acids. CDR3 protein: CASSLMRAGDTQYF. The DNA for the CDR3 is TGCGCCAGCAGCCTAATGAGGGCGGGGGATACGCAGTATTTT.

The gene calls are TRBV28 and TRBJ2-7; 7 bases map to TRBD1. The CDR3 is 13 residues long. J gave up 5 bases and V 8 bases, and 9 bases lay outside the gene matches. Looked up from germline, CDR1 is MDHEN and CDR2 is SYDVKM. The CDR3, as DNA: TGTGCCAGCTCCGACAGGGTAGAAGACGAGCAGTACTTC. Protein: CASSDRVEDEQYF.

This clone was recorded many times. V is TRBV27 and J is TRBJ2-1, with TRBD2 as a possible D gene (5 bases). Germline CDR1 MNHEY, CDR2 SMNVEV (reference sequence). The CDR3 contains 16 residues. V lost 0 bases and J lost 5, with 14 bases in between. The CDR3 loop reads CASSLSGGLGNNEQFF. CDR3 nucleotide sequence: TGTGCCAGCAGTTTATCAGGAGGATTGGGAAACAATGAGCAGTTCTTC.

This clone is deemed medium-sized (0.01 to 0.1%). The genes are TRBV7-8 and TRBJ1-1; the match to TRBD1 covers 9 bases. The CDR3 is made up of 15 amino acids. Germline V gene sequence: CDR1 SGHVS, CDR2 FQNEAQ. V shed 4 bases, J shed 5 bases, and the junction held 8 bases outside the gene matches. The CDR3 here is CASSSVDRGNTEAFF. CDR3 nucleotides: TGTGCCAGCAGCTCAGTTGACAGGGGGAATACTGAAGCTTTCTTT.

This clone was seen many times. This chain connects TRBV7-9 to TRBJ1-3; D is undetermined. The CDR3 length is 12 residues. Germline CDR1 reads SEHNR; CDR2 reads FQNEAQ (reference sequence). Trimming left V 2 bases short and J 4 bases short, with 3 bases between. This CDR3 reads CASSLRGNTIYF. DNA for the CDR3: TGTGCCAGCAGCTTAAGAGGAAACACCATATATTTT.

V gene TRBV20-1 combines with J gene TRBJ2-1; D possibly corresponds to TRBD2 (5 bases). V was cut by 2 bases and J by 4 bases, with 18 bases left in between. The CDR3 spans 16 residues. The germline CDR1 and CDR2 sequences are DFQATT and SNEGSKA (reference sequence). The CDR3 DNA follows: TGCAGTGCTAGACTAGCAGGTTGGGTATTATACAATGAGCAGTTCTTC. Encoded protein: CSARLAGWVLYNEQFF.

The table lists this clone with many counts. The V and J genes are TRBV4-1 and TRBJ2-4; 7 bases align to TRBD1. This CDR3 comprises 14 residues. Germline CDR1 is MGHRA and CDR2 is YSYEKL. Trimming took 1 base from V and 6 from J; bases not matched to a gene: 3. CDR3 coding DNA: TGCGCCAGCAGCCAAGGACAGGGTGCAAACATTCAGTACTTC. This translates into CASSQGQGANIQYF.

The V call is TRBV7-3, the J call TRBJ2-7; the match to TRBD2 covers 12 bases. V trimming: 3 bases; J trimming: 7 bases; junction bases outside the gene matches: 4. CDR3 size: 14 residues. The germline gives CDR1 SGHTA, CDR2 FQGTGA. The CDR3 is CASSLTSGSLEQYF. The CDR3 DNA is TGTGCCAGCAGCTTGACTAGCGGGAGTTTGGAGCAGTACTTC.

Ten or more counts support this clone. This same CDR3 is encoded by further DNA sequences in the sample. The V call is TRBV2, the J call TRBJ2-7; D is perhaps TRBD1 (5 bases). Trimming pared 7 bases from V and 2 bases from J, leaving 21 bases between. This CDR3 region has 16 residues. Germline V gene sequence: CDR1 SNHLY, CDR2 FYNNEI. This chain's CDR3 is CASTSPGYSKTYEQYF. The CDR3 DNA reads as TGTGCCAGCACCAGTCCAGGGTACTCTAAAACCTACGAGCAGTACTTC.

This chain joins TRBV11-2 and TRBJ2-3, with D tentatively TRBD1 (6 bases). The CDR3 extends over 14 amino acids. Between the trimmed V and J ends, which lost 2 bases and 4 bases, there was a span of 10 bases. Germline V lookup: CDR1 SGHAT, CDR2 FQNNGV. CDR3 nucleotide sequence: TGTGCCAGCAGCTTATTCCAGGGGTCAGATACGCAGTATTTT. Amino acid sequence: CASSLFQGSDTQYF.